This is a list of T cell receptor beta chains from one sample in a study of cytomegalovirus exposure and HLA in healthy donors. Clones were read by immunoSEQ multiplex PCR, and TCRdb kept only the in-frame ones, dropping some. The data contain 65,000 or so clones, around 92% of them singletons. The sample comprised PBMCs. The source of these receptors is a woman in her late teens or twenties in good health and CMV-seronegative. Both conserved end residues are part of each CDR3. D genes are given only for firm matches. The size field is filled for only some rows; it gives once, few, many or a size class.

v_call	clone_size	j_call	d_call	cdr3_aa	cdr3_nt
TRBV4-1	once	TRBJ1-1	NA	CASSQVFSGISEAFF	TGCGCCAGCAGCCAAGTCTTTTCGGGGATTTCTGAAGCTTTCTTT
TRBV5-1	NA	TRBJ1-6	NA	CASSRTVSSYNSPLHF	TGCGCCAGCAGCAGGACAGTCAGCTCCTATAATTCACCCCTCCACTTT
TRBV13	NA	TRBJ2-5	TRBD2	CASSLQLAGGETQYF	TGTGCCAGCAGCTTACAACTAGCGGGAGGAGAGACCCAGTACTTC
TRBV6-5	NA	TRBJ2-1	NA	CASSYWPADNEQFF	TGTGCCAGCAGTTACTGGCCCGCCGACAATGAGCAGTTCTTC
TRBV6-1	few	TRBJ2-1	TRBD2	CAIKTSGRSREQFF	TGTGCCATCAAGACTAGCGGGAGGTCACGCGAGCAGTTCTTC
TRBV6-1	NA	TRBJ1-3	NA	CASRGPVSIYF	TGTGCCAGCAGGGGCCCCGTCTCCATATATTTT
TRBV11-2	NA	TRBJ1-2	NA	CASSLDRLRQAPNYGYTF	TGTGCCAGCAGCTTAGATCGCCTTCGACAGGCCCCTAACTATGGCTACACCTTC
TRBV14	NA	TRBJ2-7	NA	CASSQQGGSYEQYF	TGTGCCAGCAGCCAGCAGGGGGGTTCCTACGAGCAGTACTTC
TRBV7-9	NA	TRBJ1-2	NA	CASSLERVGGYTF	TGTGCCAGCAGCTTAGAGAGGGTTGGGGGCTACACCTTC
TRBV11-2	NA	TRBJ2-3	NA	CASSLEVVTDTQYF	TGTGCCAGCAGCTTAGAGGTAGTTACAGATACGCAGTATTTT
TRBV7-8	NA	TRBJ2-2	NA	CASSPGPALGGTGELFF	TGTGCCAGCAGCCCCGGCCCGGCCCTAGGGGGAACCGGGGAGCTGTTTTTT
TRBV6-5	NA	TRBJ2-1	TRBD2	CASSYVASGDNEQFF	TGTGCCAGCAGTTACGTGGCTAGCGGAGACAATGAGCAGTTCTTC
TRBV11-3	NA	TRBJ2-1	NA	CASSLGTGSYNEQFF	TGTGCCAGCAGCTTAGGGACGGGGTCTTACAATGAGCAGTTCTTC
TRBV18	NA	TRBJ2-7	TRBD1	CASSLTGEYEQYF	TGTGCCAGCTCACTTACAGGGGAATACGAGCAGTACTTC
TRBV4-1	NA	TRBJ2-2	NA	CASSPTPRSLTGELFF	TGCGCCAGCAGCCCCACCCCGAGATCCCTCACCGGGGAGCTGTTTTTT
TRBV28	NA	TRBJ1-3	NA	CASSLLGNTIYF	TGTGCCAGCAGTCTCCTAGGAAACACCATATATTTT
TRBV6-6	few	TRBJ1-2	NA	CASTPQGGISGYTF	TGTGCCAGCACCCCTCAGGGAGGTATTAGCGGCTACACCTTC
TRBV18	NA	TRBJ2-7	TRBD1	CASSPTGAPYEQYF	TGTGCCAGCTCACCTACAGGGGCGCCCTACGAGCAGTACTTC
TRBV11-3	once	TRBJ2-7	TRBD1	CASSRRDRGFHEQYF	TGTGCCAGCAGCCGGCGGGACAGGGGATTCCACGAGCAGTACTTC
TRBV30	NA	TRBJ2-7	TRBD1	CAWGDSLSSEQYF	TGTGCCTGGGGGGACAGCTTATCTTCCGAGCAGTACTTC
TRBV2	NA	TRBJ2-2	NA	CASNQGGTGELFF	TGTGCCAGCAACCAGGGTGGGACCGGGGAGCTGTTTTTT
TRBV28	NA	TRBJ2-5	TRBD2	CASSLSVAGVGTQYF	TGTGCCAGCAGTTTATCCGTAGCGGGGGTAGGGACCCAGTACTTC
TRBV28	NA	TRBJ1-5	NA	CASSLTSGATDRSNQPQHF	TGTGCCAGCAGTCTCACCAGTGGGGCAACCGATAGGAGCAATCAGCCCCAGCATTTT
TRBV5-1	NA	TRBJ1-1	TRBD1	CASHKDRGAEAFF	TGCGCCAGTCATAAGGACAGGGGGGCTGAAGCTTTCTTT
TRBV6-6	once	TRBJ2-1	TRBD2	CASGGGANEQFF	TGTGCCAGCGGCGGGGGGGCCAATGAGCAGTTCTTC
TRBV7-9	NA	TRBJ1-5	NA	CASSQRGQPQHF	TGTGCCAGCAGCCAACGAGGGCAGCCCCAGCATTTT
TRBV11-3	NA	TRBJ2-1	TRBD2	CASSLPSGGGYNEQFF	TGTGCCAGCAGCTTACCTAGCGGGGGGGGGTACAATGAGCAGTTCTTC
TRBV5-6	few	TRBJ1-1	NA	CASSRALTSMNTEAFF	TGTGCCAGCAGCCGAGCACTAACATCGATGAACACTGAAGCTTTCTTT
TRBV6-5	NA	TRBJ2-7	NA	CASSSGTTREQYF	TGTGCCAGCAGTTCCGGAACTACTCGCGAGCAGTACTTC
TRBV15	NA	TRBJ2-7	TRBD2	CATSRDFAPGGLAGLKGHEQYF	TGTGCCACCAGCAGAGACTTCGCCCCGGGGGGACTAGCGGGACTGAAGGGCCACGAGCAGTACTTC
TRBV6-1	NA	TRBJ2-5	TRBD1	CASSKGDRVETQYF	TGTGCCAGCAGCAAGGGGGACAGGGTTGAGACCCAGTACTTC
TRBV5-4	NA	TRBJ2-1	NA	CASSLRGSSNEQFF	TGTGCCAGCAGCTTGCGAGGTAGTAGCAATGAGCAGTTCTTC
TRBV6-1	NA	TRBJ2-7	TRBD1	CASSEGQGAYAEQYF	TGTGCCAGCAGTGAAGGGCAGGGGGCCTACGCCGAGCAGTACTTC
TRBV28	NA	TRBJ2-7	NA	CASSFQGTSSYEQYF	TGTGCCAGCAGTTTCCAGGGGACCTCCTCCTACGAGCAGTACTTC
TRBV5-6	NA	TRBJ1-1	TRBD1	CASSFTGTGSTEAFF	TGTGCCAGCAGCTTCACCGGGACAGGTTCCACTGAAGCTTTCTTT
TRBV2	NA	TRBJ1-1	NA	CGENVQRPGTEAFF	TGTGGAGAAAACGTACAAAGGCCAGGCACTGAAGCTTTCTTT
TRBV10-3	NA	TRBJ2-3	TRBD1	CAISDRVGGQGSTDTQYF	TGTGCCATCAGTGATAGGGTAGGGGGACAGGGGAGTACAGATACGCAGTATTTT
TRBV2	once	TRBJ1-4	TRBD1	CASRKRQGSNEKLFF	TGTGCCAGCAGGAAACGACAGGGTTCTAATGAAAAACTGTTTTTT
TRBV6-5	NA	TRBJ2-5	NA	CASSYGLQETQYF	TGTGCCAGCAGTTACGGGCTCCAAGAGACCCAGTACTTC
TRBV6-5	NA	TRBJ2-5	TRBD2	CASSYTWGGVETQYF	TGTGCCAGCAGTTACACCTGGGGGGGAGTAGAGACCCAGTACTTC
TRBV6-5	once	TRBJ2-5	TRBD2	CASSLLAGGQETQYF	TGTGCCAGCAGTCTACTAGCGGGGGGGCAAGAGACCCAGTACTTC
TRBV5-1	NA	TRBJ1-3	NA	CASSLDPGVGNTIYF	TGCGCCAGCAGCTTGGATCCAGGGGTCGGAAACACCATATATTTT
TRBV7-3	NA	TRBJ2-3	TRBD2	CASSFLAGASTDTQYF	TGTGCCAGCAGCTTCTTAGCGGGAGCTAGCACAGATACGCAGTATTTT
TRBV7-3	NA	TRBJ2-1	TRBD1	CASSLSGTGLANEQFF	TGTGCCAGCAGCTTGTCCGGGACAGGGCTGGCCAATGAGCAGTTCTTC
TRBV6-5	NA	TRBJ1-5	NA	CASSTGPGQPQHF	TGTGCCAGCAGTACAGGTCCGGGTCAGCCCCAGCATTTT
TRBV27	NA	TRBJ1-2	TRBD1	CASSRQGMNYGYTF	TGTGCCAGCAGTCGACAGGGGATGAACTATGGCTACACCTTC
TRBV11-2	few	TRBJ2-7	NA	CASSFTGNPYEQYF	TGTGCCAGCAGCTTCACCGGGAACCCCTACGAGCAGTACTTC